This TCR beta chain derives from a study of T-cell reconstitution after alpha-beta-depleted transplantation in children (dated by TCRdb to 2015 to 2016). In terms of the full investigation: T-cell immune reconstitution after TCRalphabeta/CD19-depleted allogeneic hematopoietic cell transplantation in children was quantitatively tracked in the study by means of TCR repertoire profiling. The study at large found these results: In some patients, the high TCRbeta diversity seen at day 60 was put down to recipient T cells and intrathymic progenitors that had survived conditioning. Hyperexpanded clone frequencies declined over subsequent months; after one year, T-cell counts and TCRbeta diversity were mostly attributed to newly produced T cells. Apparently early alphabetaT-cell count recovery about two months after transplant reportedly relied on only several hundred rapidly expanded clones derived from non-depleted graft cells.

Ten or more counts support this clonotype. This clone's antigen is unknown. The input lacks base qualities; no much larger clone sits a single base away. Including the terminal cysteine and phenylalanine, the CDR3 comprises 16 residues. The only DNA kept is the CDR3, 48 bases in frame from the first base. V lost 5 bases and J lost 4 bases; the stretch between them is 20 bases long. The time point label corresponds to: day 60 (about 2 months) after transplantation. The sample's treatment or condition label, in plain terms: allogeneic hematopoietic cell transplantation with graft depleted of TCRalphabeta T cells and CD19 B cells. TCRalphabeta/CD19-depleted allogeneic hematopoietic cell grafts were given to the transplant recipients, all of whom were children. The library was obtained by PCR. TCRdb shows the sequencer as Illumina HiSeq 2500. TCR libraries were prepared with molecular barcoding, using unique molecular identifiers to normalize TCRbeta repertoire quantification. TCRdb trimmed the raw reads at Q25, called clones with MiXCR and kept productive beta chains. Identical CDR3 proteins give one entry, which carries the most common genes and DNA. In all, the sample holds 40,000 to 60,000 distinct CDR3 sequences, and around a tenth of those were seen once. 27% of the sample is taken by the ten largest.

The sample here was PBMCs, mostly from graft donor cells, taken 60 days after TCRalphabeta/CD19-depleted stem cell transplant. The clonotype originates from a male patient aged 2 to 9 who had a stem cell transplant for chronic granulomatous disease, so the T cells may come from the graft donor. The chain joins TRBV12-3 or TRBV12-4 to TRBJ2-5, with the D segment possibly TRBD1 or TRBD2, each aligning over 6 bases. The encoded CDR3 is CASSRGLDGAGETQYF. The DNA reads TGTGCCAGCAGTCGGGGGCTTGACGGAGCGGGAGAGACCCAGTACTTC.